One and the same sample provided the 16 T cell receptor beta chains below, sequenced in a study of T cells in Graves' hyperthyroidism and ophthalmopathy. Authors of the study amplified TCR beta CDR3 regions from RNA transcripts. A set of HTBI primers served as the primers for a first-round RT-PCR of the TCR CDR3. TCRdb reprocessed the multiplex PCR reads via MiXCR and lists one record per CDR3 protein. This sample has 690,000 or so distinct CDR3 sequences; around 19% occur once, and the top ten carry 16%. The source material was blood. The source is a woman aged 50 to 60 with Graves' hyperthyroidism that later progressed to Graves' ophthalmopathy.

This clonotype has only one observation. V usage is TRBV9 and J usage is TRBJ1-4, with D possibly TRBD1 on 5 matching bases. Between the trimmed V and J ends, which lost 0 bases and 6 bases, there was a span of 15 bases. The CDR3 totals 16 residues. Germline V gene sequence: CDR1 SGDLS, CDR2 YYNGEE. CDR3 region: CASSVARAGSYEKLFF. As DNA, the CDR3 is TGTGCCAGCAGCGTAGCTCGGGCAGGGTCTTATGAAAAACTGTTTTTT.

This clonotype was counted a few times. The CDR3 region has the DNA TGTGCCACCAGTCGGGGGCTTGGAGAGACCCAGTACTTC. Translated, it gives CATSRGLGETQYF. The J gene is TRBJ2-5, the V gene TRBV24-1; perhaps D is TRBD1 or TRBD2 (6 bases each). The V end lost 6 bases, the J end lost 4 bases, and 11 bases lay between the germline ends. The germline gives CDR1 KGHDR, CDR2 SFDVKD. The CDR3 is 13 amino acids.

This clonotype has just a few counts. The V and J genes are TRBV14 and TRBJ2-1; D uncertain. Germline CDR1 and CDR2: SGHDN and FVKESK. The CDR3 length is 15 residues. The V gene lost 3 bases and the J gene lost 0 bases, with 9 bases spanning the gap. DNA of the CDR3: TGTGCCAGCAGCCACCCCCGTAACTCCTACAATGAGCAGTTCTTC. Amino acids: CASSHPRNSYNEQFF.

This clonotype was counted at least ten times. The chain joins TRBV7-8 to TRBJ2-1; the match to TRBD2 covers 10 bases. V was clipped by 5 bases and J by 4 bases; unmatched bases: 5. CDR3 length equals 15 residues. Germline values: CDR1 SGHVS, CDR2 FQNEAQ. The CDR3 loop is CASSRLLAGYNEQFF. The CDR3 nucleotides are TGTGCCAGCAGCCGACTACTAGCGGGGTACAATGAGCAGTTCTTC.

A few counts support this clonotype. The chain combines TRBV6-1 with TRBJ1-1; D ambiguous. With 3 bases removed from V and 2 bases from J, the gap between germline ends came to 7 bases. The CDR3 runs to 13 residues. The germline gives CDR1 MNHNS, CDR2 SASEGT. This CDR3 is CASSDHPNTEAFF. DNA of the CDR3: TGTGCCAGCAGTGATCACCCTAACACTGAAGCTTTCTTT.

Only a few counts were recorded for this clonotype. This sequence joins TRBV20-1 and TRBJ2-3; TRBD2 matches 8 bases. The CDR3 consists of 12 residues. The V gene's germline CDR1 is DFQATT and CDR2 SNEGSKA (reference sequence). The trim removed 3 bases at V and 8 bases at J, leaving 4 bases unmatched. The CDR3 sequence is CSASLGGGTQYF. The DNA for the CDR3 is TGCAGTGCTAGCCTCGGGGGGGGTACGCAGTATTTT.

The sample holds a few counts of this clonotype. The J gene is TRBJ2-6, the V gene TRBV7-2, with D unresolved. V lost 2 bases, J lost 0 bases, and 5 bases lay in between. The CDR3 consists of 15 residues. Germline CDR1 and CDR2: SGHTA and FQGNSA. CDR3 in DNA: TGTGCCAGCAGCTTAATCTACTCTGGGGCCAACGTCCTGACTTTC. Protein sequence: CASSLIYSGANVLTF. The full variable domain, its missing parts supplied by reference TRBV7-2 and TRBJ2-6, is GAGVSQSPSNKVTEKGKDVELRCDPISGHTALYWYRQSLGQGLEFLIYFQGNSAPDKSGLPSDRFSAERTGGSVSTLTIQRTQQEDSAVYLCASSLIYSGANVLTFGAGSRLTVL.

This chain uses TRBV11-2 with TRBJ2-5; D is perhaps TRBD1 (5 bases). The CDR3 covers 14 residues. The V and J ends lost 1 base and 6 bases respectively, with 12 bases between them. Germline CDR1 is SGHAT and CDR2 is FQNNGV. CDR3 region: CASSLGGSPQTQYF. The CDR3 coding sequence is TGTGCCAGCAGCTTAGGGGGCTCCCCCCAGACCCAGTACTTC. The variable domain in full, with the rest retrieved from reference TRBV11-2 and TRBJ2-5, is EAGVAQSPRYKIIEKRQSVAFWCNPISGHATLYWYQQILGQGPKLLIQFQNNGVVDDSQLPKDRFSAERLKGVDSTLKIQPAKLEDSAVYLCASSLGGSPQTQYFGPGTRLLVL.

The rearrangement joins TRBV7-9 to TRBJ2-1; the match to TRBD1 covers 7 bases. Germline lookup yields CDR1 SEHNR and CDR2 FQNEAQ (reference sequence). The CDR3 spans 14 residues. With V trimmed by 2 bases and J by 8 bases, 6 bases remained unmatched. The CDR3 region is CASSLLGGGDEQFF. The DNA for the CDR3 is TGTGCCAGCAGCTTATTAGGGGGCGGCGATGAGCAGTTCTTC.

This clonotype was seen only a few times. The CDR3 coding sequence is TGCAGTGCTAGGATCGTCGGGGGTAAGGCGGTCAATGAGCAGTTCTTC. Translated: CSARIVGGKAVNEQFF. This chain uses TRBV20-1 with TRBJ2-1; D might be TRBD2 (6 bases). The V gene lost 3 bases and the J gene lost 6 bases, with 21 bases spanning the gap. Germline V lookup: CDR1 DFQATT, CDR2 SNEGSKA (reference sequence). This CDR3 is 16 amino acids long.

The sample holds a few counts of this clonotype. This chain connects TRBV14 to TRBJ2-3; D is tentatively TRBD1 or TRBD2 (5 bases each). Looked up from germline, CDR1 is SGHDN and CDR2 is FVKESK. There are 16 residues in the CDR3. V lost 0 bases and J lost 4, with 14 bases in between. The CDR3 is CASSQEWGNPPDTQYF. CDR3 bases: TGTGCCAGCAGCCAAGAATGGGGGAATCCCCCAGATACGCAGTATTTT.

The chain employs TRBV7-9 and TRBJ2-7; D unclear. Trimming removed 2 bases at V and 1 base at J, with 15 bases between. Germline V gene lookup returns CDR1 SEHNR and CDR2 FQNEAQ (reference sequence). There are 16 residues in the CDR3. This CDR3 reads CASSLWSGSQSYEQYF. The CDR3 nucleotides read TGTGCCAGCAGCTTATGGTCTGGGTCCCAATCCTACGAGCAGTACTTC.

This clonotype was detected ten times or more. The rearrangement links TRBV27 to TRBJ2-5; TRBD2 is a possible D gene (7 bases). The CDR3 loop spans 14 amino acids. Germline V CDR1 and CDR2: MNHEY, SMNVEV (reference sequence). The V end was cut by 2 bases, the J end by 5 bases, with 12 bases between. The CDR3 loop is CASSLGGAGETQYF. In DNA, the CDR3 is TGTGCCAGCAGTTTAGGGGGGGCCGGGGAGACCCAGTACTTC.

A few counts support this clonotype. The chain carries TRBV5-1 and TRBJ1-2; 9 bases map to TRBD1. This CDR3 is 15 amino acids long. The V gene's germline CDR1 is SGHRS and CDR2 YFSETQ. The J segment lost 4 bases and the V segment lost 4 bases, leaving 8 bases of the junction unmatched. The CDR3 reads CASSIQTGGSYGYTF. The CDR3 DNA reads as TGCGCCAGCAGCATCCAGACAGGGGGTTCCTATGGCTACACCTTC.

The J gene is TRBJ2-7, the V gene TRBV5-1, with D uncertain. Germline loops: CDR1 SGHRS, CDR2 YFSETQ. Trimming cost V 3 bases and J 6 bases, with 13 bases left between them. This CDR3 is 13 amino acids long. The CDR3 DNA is TGCGCCAGCAGCTGGTCCGCAGGCTCCGAGCAGTACTTC. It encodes CASSWSAGSEQYF.

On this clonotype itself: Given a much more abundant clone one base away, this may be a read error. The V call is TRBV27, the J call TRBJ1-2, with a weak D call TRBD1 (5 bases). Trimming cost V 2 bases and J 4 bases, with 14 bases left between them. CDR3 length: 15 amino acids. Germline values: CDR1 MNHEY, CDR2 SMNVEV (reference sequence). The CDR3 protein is CASSLSRVLGYGYTF. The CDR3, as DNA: TGTGCCAGCAGTTTAAGCAGGGTGCTTGGCTATGGCTACACCTTC.